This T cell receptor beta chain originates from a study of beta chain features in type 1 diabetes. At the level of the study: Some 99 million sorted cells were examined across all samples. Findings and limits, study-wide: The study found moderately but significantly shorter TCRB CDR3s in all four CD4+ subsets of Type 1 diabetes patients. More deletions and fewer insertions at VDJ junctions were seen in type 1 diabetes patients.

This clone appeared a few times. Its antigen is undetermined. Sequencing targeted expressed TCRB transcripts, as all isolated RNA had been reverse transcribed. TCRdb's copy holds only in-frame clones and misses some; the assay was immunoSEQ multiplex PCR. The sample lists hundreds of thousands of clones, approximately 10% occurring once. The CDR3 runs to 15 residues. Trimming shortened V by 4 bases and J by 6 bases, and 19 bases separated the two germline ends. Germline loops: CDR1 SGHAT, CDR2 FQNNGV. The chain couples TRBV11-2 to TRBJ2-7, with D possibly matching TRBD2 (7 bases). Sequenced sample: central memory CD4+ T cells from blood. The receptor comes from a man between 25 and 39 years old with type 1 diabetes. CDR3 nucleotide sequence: TGTGCCAGCAGCTCGCTCCCGGGGGGCAGGTTCGAGCAGTACTTC. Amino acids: CASSSLPGGRFEQYF.